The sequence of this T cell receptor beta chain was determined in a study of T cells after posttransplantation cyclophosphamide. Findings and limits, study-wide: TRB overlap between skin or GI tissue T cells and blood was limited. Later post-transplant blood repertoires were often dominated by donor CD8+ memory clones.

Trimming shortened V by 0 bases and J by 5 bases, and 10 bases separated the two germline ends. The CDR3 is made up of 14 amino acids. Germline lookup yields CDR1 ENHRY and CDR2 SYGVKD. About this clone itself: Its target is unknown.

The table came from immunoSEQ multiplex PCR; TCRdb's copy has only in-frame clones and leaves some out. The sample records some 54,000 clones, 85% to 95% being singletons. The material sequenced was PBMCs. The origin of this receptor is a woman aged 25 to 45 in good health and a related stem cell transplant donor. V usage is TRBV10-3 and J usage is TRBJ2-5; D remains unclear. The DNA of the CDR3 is TGTGCCATCAGTGAGTCGACGAGGAGTGAGACCCAGTACTTC. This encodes CAISESTRSETQYF.